The rows below give T cell receptor beta chains drawn from one sample of a study of cytomegalovirus exposure and HLA in healthy donors. The protocol was immunoSEQ multiplex PCR, while the TCRdb copy is restricted to in-frame clones and leaves out a portion. In the table there are about 140,000 clones, about 84% of which are singletons. The sequenced sample was PBMCs. The source of these receptors is a man aged 45-65 years in good health and CMV-seronegative. Each CDR3 is given with its conserved first and last residue. A D gene is named only where the DNA matches it firmly. Clone sizes are given selectively: once, few, many, or a class where the clone is expanded.

TRBD2 few TRBJ2-1 TRBV6-6 TGTGCCAGCAGTGGGGGACTAGCGGGAGCCCTCGAGCAGTTCTTC CASSGGLAGALEQFF
TRBD2 NA TRBJ2-1 TRBV15 TGTGCCTCCGGGGGTGGCGGGAGACTTGGTGAGCAGTTCTTC CASGGGGRLGEQFF
TRBD1 NA TRBJ2-3 TRBV11-3 TGTGCCAGCAGCCCGCGACAGGGGGTGAGCACAGATACGCAGTATTTT CASSPRQGVSTDTQYF
TRBD1 NA TRBJ2-4 TRBV5-5 TGTGCCAGCAGCTACGACAGGGGGAACATTCAGTACTTC CASSYDRGNIQYF
NA NA TRBJ1-3 TRBV6-5 TGTGCCAGCCGGGGCTCTGGAAACACCATATATTTT CASRGSGNTIYF
TRBD1 NA TRBJ2-4 TRBV18 TGTGCCAGCTCGCCACCACAGGGGGCAGGGGACATTCAGTACTTC CASSPPQGAGDIQYF
NA few TRBJ2-2 TRBV29-1 TGCAGCGCAATTAACACCGGGGAGCTGTTTTTT CSAINTGELFF
TRBD2 NA TRBJ2-3 TRBV19 TGTGCCAGTAGCCTAGGGACTAGTTCTTCAGATACGCAGTATTTT CASSLGTSSSDTQYF
NA NA TRBJ2-7 TRBV7-8 TGTGCCAGCACCAATTTCGGCGGGATACGGTACGAGCAGTACTTC CASTNFGGIRYEQYF
NA NA TRBJ2-7 TRBV28 TGTGCCAGCAGTTTAGACCTAGCGAAGGGGCTGTACTTC CASSLDLAKGLYF
TRBD1 NA TRBJ2-3 TRBV7-9 TGTGCCAGCAGCCTTATAGACCGGGGCAGGGGGCGCACAGATACGCAGTATTTT CASSLIDRGRGRTDTQYF
TRBD2 NA TRBJ2-2 TRBV14 TGTGCCAGCAGCCAAGTCGACGGGGGGGCCGGGGAGCTGTTTTTT CASSQVDGGAGELFF
NA NA TRBJ1-1 TRBV27 TGTGCCAGTAGGACAGCGAACACTGAAGCTTTCTTT CASRTANTEAFF
NA NA TRBJ2-3 TRBV7-3 TGTGCCAGCAGCTTAGGGACTGGATACACAGATACGCAGTATTTT CASSLGTGYTDTQYF
NA NA TRBJ1-1 TRBV7-3 TGTGCCAGCAGTAGCGGCGTGAACACTGAAGCTTTCTTT CASSSGVNTEAFF
TRBD2 NA TRBJ2-7 TRBV28 TGTGCCAGCAGTTTATCGGCCAGCGGGGGGGCGAGGGAGCAGTACTTC CASSLSASGGAREQYF
NA NA TRBJ1-4 TRBV5-4 TGTGCCAGCAGCCAGGGGCTTCGAGAAAAACTGTTTTTT CASSQGLREKLFF
NA NA TRBJ2-7 TRBV18 TGTGCCAGCTCATCTCCCACGGGGGTGGACGAGCAGTACTTC CASSSPTGVDEQYF